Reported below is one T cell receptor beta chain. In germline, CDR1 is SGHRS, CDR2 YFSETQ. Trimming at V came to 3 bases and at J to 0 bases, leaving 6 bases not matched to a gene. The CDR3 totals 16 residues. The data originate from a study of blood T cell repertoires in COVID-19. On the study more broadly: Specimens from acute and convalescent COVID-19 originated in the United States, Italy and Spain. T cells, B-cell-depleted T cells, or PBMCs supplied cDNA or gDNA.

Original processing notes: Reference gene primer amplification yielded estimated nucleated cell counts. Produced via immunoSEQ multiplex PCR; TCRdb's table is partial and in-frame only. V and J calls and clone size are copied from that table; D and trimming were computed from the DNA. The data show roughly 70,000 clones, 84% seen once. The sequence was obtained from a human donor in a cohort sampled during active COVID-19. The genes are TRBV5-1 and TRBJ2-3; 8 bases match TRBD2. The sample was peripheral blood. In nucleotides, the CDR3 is TGCGCCAGCAGCTATCAAGCGGGGGCCAGCACAGATACGCAGTATTTT. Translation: CASSYQAGASTDTQYF.